A selection of T cell receptor beta chains follows, all from one sample in a study of T cell responses to AZD1222 COVID-19 vaccine. TCRdb's table, derived via immunoSEQ multiplex PCR, lists solely in-frame clones and lacks some. The sample yields approximately 180,000 clones, approximately 92% seen once. The material sequenced was peripheral blood, taken 28 days after the second dose of the MenACWY control vaccine. The source of these receptors is an adult who received the MenACWY meningococcal vaccine as a control. Both conserved end residues are part of each CDR3. The order of the fields is D gene, J gene, V gene, clone size, CDR3 DNA, CDR3 protein. D genes are given only for firm matches. Where a row states a size, it is once, few, many or the class of an expanded clone; other rows omit it.

TRBD1 | TRBJ2-7 | TRBV24-1 | . | TGTGCCACCAGTGAGTCCGGGACAGGTGGCTACGAGCAGTACTTC | CATSESGTGGYEQYF
TRBD2 | TRBJ2-5 | TRBV2 | . | TGTGCCAGCAGCGCAGGGACTAGCGGGTTTCTGGCGGAGACCCAGTACTTC | CASSAGTSGFLAETQYF
TRBD1 | TRBJ2-7 | TRBV7-9 | . | TGTGCCAGCAGCCGAGACAGGGGCCGCGAGCAGTACTTC | CASSRDRGREQYF
TRBD2 | TRBJ2-3 | TRBV29-1 | . | TGCAGCGTTGCCATAGGGACTAGCAGAGATACGCAGTATTTT | CSVAIGTSRDTQYF
. | TRBJ1-1 | TRBV2 | . | TGTGCCAGCAGTGAAGCGGCAGCACACACTGAAGCTTTCTTT | CASSEAAAHTEAFF
TRBD1 | TRBJ1-5 | TRBV29-1 | . | TGCAGCGCTTCGGGACAGGGGAATCAGCCCCAGCATTTT | CSASGQGNQPQHF
. | TRBJ2-3 | TRBV5-1 | . | TGCGCCAGCAGCTGGAGAAATGGGTACCAAGATACGCAGTATTTT | CASSWRNGYQDTQYF
. | TRBJ1-4 | TRBV24-1 | . | TGTGCCACCAGCGACCGAGAACCGTATGAAAAACTGTTTTTT | CATSDREPYEKLFF
. | TRBJ2-2 | TRBV5-3 | . | TGTGCCAGAAGCTTGCGGAAATCGAAATCGCCCCCCTTGGGGTCGGGGGAGCTGTTTTTT | CARSLRKSKSPPLGSGELFF
TRBD1 | TRBJ2-7 | TRBV19 | few | TGTGCCAGTAGGCCCCAGACAGGGACAGACGGCGAGCAGTACTTC | CASRPQTGTDGEQYF
TRBD1 | TRBJ1-6 | TRBV28 | . | TGTGCCAGCACTCGCAGGGGGCGGAATTCACCCCTCCACTTT | CASTRRGRNSPLHF
TRBD2 | TRBJ2-2 | TRBV15 | . | TGTGCCACCAGCAGAGATCGTCTAGCGGGAGTTAGGACCGGGGAGCTGTTTTTT | CATSRDRLAGVRTGELFF
. | TRBJ1-4 | TRBV18 | . | TGTGCCAGCTCACCAGAGATGCCTCCTAATGAAAAACTGTTTTTT | CASSPEMPPNEKLFF
TRBD2 | TRBJ2-1 | TRBV6-5 | once | TGTGCCAGCTTAGCGGGAGAAGTTCGGCATGAGCAGTTCTTC | CASLAGEVRHEQFF
TRBD2 | TRBJ2-7 | TRBV28 | . | TGTGCCAGCAGTTCCCATGGTGGGAGGGCGTCGAGAGAGCAGTACTTC | CASSSHGGRASREQYF
. | TRBJ2-7 | TRBV9 | . | TGTGCCAGCAGCCCAGAGGTTGGGGGGCCCAACGAGCAGTACTTC | CASSPEVGGPNEQYF
TRBD2 | TRBJ2-5 | TRBV5-1 | . | TGCGCCAGCAGTCTTACTAGCGGTCCGGAGACCCAGTACTTC | CASSLTSGPETQYF
. | TRBJ1-3 | TRBV19 | . | TGTGCCAGTAGTGAGGGGGGAGGAAACACCATATATTTT | CASSEGGGNTIYF
. | TRBJ2-7 | TRBV4-2 | . | TGTGCCAGCAGCCAAGAGAGACAGTTAATAGGATACGAGCAGTACTTC | CASSQERQLIGYEQYF
. | TRBJ2-1 | TRBV5-6 | . | TGTGCCAGCAGAGGGGGAGTTCCTTTCTCTGTGGGGGACGGTGAGCAGTTCTTC | CASRGGVPFSVGDGEQFF
TRBD2 | TRBJ2-5 | TRBV5-4 | . | TGTGCCAGCAAAGTAGAAGGACTAGCCGAGACCCAGTACTTC | CASKVEGLAETQYF
. | TRBJ1-4 | TRBV27 | once | TGTGCCAGCAGGCCAGGTGCAACTAATGAAAAACTGTTTTTT | CASRPGATNEKLFF
. | TRBJ2-7 | TRBV7-3 | once | TGTGCCAGCAGCCGTAACGGCGGTTCATCCTACGAGCAGTACTTC | CASSRNGGSSYEQYF
. | TRBJ2-2 | TRBV27 | . | TGTGCCAGCAGTTTGTACGGGGGAGTGACCACCGGGGAGCTGTTTTTT | CASSLYGGVTTGELFF
. | TRBJ1-1 | TRBV4-3 | . | TGCGCCAGCAGCCAAGATGGCAGGGCCTTGGGAGCTTTCTTT | CASSQDGRALGAFF
. | TRBJ1-4 | TRBV3-1/TRBV3-2 | . | TGTGCCAGCAGCCCGCGTGGGGCGGCAACTAATGAAAAACTGTTTTTT | CASSPRGAATNEKLFF
. | TRBJ1-1 | TRBV10-1 | . | TGCGCCAGCAGTGAGGCCCTACAGGATATGAACACTGAAGCTTTCTTT | CASSEALQDMNTEAFF
TRBD1 | TRBJ1-5 | TRBV6-5 | . | TGTGCCAGCAGTTCGGGACAGGGTTGGCAGCCCCAGCATTTT | CASSSGQGWQPQHF
. | TRBJ2-5 | TRBV6-2/TRBV6-3 | . | TGTGCCAGCAGTTACATCGGCCAAGAGACCCAGTACTTC | CASSYIGQETQYF
. | TRBJ2-1 | TRBV7-3 | . | TGTGCCAGCAGGGGGACAACACAACAGTTCTTC | CASRGTTQQFF
TRBD1 | TRBJ1-6 | TRBV28 | . | TGTGCCAGCAGTTTACCCCATTCGGACAGGCTCTCCTATAATTCACCCCTCCACTTT | CASSLPHSDRLSYNSPLHF
TRBD2 | TRBJ2-1 | TRBV5-6 | . | TGTGCCAGCAGCTTAAGGCGGCTAGCGGGAAGCTCCTACAATGAGCAGTTCTTC | CASSLRRLAGSSYNEQFF
. | TRBJ1-1 | TRBV27 | . | TGTGCCAGCAGTCCCCGCATTGGGGATGAAGCTTTCTTT | CASSPRIGDEAFF
TRBD1 | TRBJ1-1 | TRBV7-8 | once | TGTGCCAGCAGCTCCTCACAGGGGGTGAACACTGAAGCTTTCTTT | CASSSSQGVNTEAFF
. | TRBJ1-2 | TRBV7-2 | . | TGTGCCAGCAGCCCCCACGAAACAGCTTCATTTTATGGCTACACCTTC | CASSPHETASFYGYTF
. | TRBJ1-5 | TRBV7-2 | . | TGTGCCAGCAGCCTACAGGGCGGGAGCAATCAGCCCCAGCATTTT | CASSLQGGSNQPQHF
TRBD2 | TRBJ2-3 | TRBV28 | . | TGTGCCAGCAGTTTGGGACTAGCGGGAGTAACAGATACGCAGTATTTT | CASSLGLAGVTDTQYF
. | TRBJ1-3 | TRBV19 | . | TGTGCCAGTAACCAGGGATCAGGAAACACCATATATTTT | CASNQGSGNTIYF
. | TRBJ2-2 | TRBV30 | . | TGTGCTGTACAGGGACGGGACACCGGGGAGCTGTTTTTT | CAVQGRDTGELFF
TRBD1 | TRBJ1-1 | TRBV5-1 | . | TGCGCCAGCAGCAACTGGACAGGGGTGGGAACTGAAGCTTTCTTT | CASSNWTGVGTEAFF
. | TRBJ2-6 | TRBV29-1 | . | TGCAGCGTTCAATCTGGGGCCAACGTCCTGACTTTC | CSVQSGANVLTF
. | TRBJ1-5 | TRBV5-1 | once | TGCGCCAGCAGAGAGGTTGGCGGAAGCAATCAGCCCCAGCATTTT | CASREVGGSNQPQHF
TRBD1 | TRBJ2-3 | TRBV19 | . | TGTGCCAGTAGTGCACAGGGGGATACGCAGTATTTT | CASSAQGDTQYF
TRBD1 | TRBJ1-1 | TRBV29-1 | . | TGCAGCGTTGAAGAAGGGGGCCCTATCACTGAAGCTTTCTTT | CSVEEGGPITEAFF
TRBD1 | TRBJ2-5 | TRBV19 | . | TGTGCCAGTAGTATAGCGGGACAGGGGGCCTACCCCCAGTACTTC | CASSIAGQGAYPQYF
TRBD1 | TRBJ1-4 | TRBV5-1 | once | TGCGCCAGCAGCTACAGACAGGGTGGGAATGAAAAACTGTTTTTT | CASSYRQGGNEKLFF
. | TRBJ2-3 | TRBV9 | . | TGTGCCAGCAGCGTTAGCGGAACTAGCACAGATACGCAGTATTTT | CASSVSGTSTDTQYF
. | TRBJ1-2 | TRBV15 | . | TGTGCCACCAGCAGAGGGGGCAGGGAGGATGGCTACACCTTC | CATSRGGREDGYTF
TRBD1 | TRBJ1-6 | TRBV28 | once | TGTGCCAGCAGTTTTAGGGGGCGCGTTTCACCCCTCCACTTT | CASSFRGRVSPLHF
TRBD1 | TRBJ1-2 | TRBV5-4 | . | TGTGCCAGCAGCTTGAGCGGGACAGCTACTATTAACTATGGCTACACCTTC | CASSLSGTATINYGYTF
TRBD2 | TRBJ2-5 | TRBV7-9 | . | TGTGCCAGCAGCCGTAGTCTAGCGGGAGGACGAGAGACCCAGTACTTC | CASSRSLAGGRETQYF
TRBD1 | TRBJ1-1 | TRBV25-1 | . | TGTGCCAGCAGTGGGTGGACAGGGCAATTAGGTGAAGCTTTCTTT | CASSGWTGQLGEAFF
. | TRBJ2-7 | TRBV7-2 | . | TGTGCCAGCAGCTTACCCCCGAACAGGGCCTCCTCCTACGAGCAGTACTTC | CASSLPPNRASSYEQYF
TRBD1 | TRBJ2-2 | TRBV4-1 | . | TGCGCCAGCAGCAGTAGGGGACAGTACACCGGGGAGCTGTTTTTT | CASSSRGQYTGELFF
TRBD1 | TRBJ1-1 | TRBV27 | . | TGTGCCAGCACCCACAGGGGGGGCTACACTGAAGCTTTCTTT | CASTHRGGYTEAFF
. | TRBJ2-7 | TRBV28 | few | TGTGCCAGCAGCCCTAACTTGGGGCTCGAGCAGTACTTC | CASSPNLGLEQYF
. | TRBJ1-2 | TRBV7-9 | . | TGTGCCAGCAGCTTAGCGGTGCCCAACTATGGCTACACCTTC | CASSLAVPNYGYTF
. | TRBJ1-1 | TRBV19 | . | TGTGCCAGTACCCCAGACAGCTGGACTGAAGCTTTCTTT | CASTPDSWTEAFF
TRBD1 | TRBJ2-5 | TRBV7-2 | once | TGTGCCAGCAGCTTAGGATGGACAGGGGTCCAAGAGACCCAGTACTTC | CASSLGWTGVQETQYF